This T cell receptor (beta chain) was retrieved from a study of monozygotic twins with inflammatory bowel disease. The blood volume drawn from each donor was roughly 2.5 ml. From its re-call of the 5' RACE reads, TCRdb lists each CDR3 protein once, without DNA. The data show more than 300,000 distinct CDR3 sequences, and the top ten clones hold roughly 5.8%. CDR1 SGHTA and CDR2 FQGNSA come from the germline V gene. The CDR3 runs to 14 residues. The chain recombines TRBV7-2 with TRBJ1-2; TCRdb proposes TRBD1, but this gene call is untestable without DNA. The origin of this receptor is a human donor with ulcerative colitis or Crohn's disease, or a healthy co-twin of an affected twin (not recorded which). The sequenced sample consisted of blood. This CDR3 is CASSLVTGDYGYTF.